Given below is one T cell receptor (beta chain) in context. The data were obtained in a study of cytomegalovirus exposure and HLA in healthy donors. The PCR employed 60 Vbeta primers together with 13 Jbeta primers. The method was immunoSEQ multiplex PCR; TCRdb's version includes in-frame clones alone and lacks a portion of them. The sample has about 150,000 clones, around 9.7% seen once. The CDR3 totals 14 residues. Losses at the gene ends were 0 bases for V and 2 bases for J; bases not matched to a gene: 3. CDR1 GTSNPN and CDR2 SVGIG come from the germline V gene (reference sequence). Sequenced input: PBMCs. The gene calls are TRBV30 and TRBJ2-5; 7 bases fit TRBD1. The source is a man aged 45-65 years in good health and CMV-seronegative. The CDR3 region is CAWSVGQLQETQYF. CDR3 in DNA: TGTGCCTGGAGTGTGGGACAGCTACAAGAGACCCAGTACTTC. Complete variable domain (other parts from reference TRBV30 and TRBJ2-5): SQTIHQWPATLVQPVGSPLSLECTVEGTSNPNLYWYRQAAGRGLQLLFYSVGIGQISSEVPQNLSASRPQDRQFILSSKKLLLSDSGFYLCAWSVGQLQETQYFGPGTRLLVL.